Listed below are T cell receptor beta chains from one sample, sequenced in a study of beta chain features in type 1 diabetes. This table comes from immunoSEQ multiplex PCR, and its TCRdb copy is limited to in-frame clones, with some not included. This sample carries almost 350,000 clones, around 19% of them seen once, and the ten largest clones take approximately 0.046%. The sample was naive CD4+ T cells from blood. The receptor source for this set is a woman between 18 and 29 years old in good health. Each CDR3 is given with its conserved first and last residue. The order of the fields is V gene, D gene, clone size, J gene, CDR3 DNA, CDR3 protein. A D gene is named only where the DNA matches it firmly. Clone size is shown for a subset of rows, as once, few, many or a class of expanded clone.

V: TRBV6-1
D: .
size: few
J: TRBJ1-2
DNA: TGTGCCAGCAGACAGCCTTCATCTAACTATGGCTACACCTTC
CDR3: CASRQPSSNYGYTF

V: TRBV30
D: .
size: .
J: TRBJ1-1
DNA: TGTGCCTCCACGACAGTCATTGACGGAGAAGCTTTCTTT
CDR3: CASTTVIDGEAFF

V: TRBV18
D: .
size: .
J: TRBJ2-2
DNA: TGTGCCAGCTCACCAAGGCCGGCAACTCAAGCGGACACCGGGGAGCTGTTTTTT
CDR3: CASSPRPATQADTGELFF

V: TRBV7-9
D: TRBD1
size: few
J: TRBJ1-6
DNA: TGTGCCAGCAGCCCCGACAGGGATTCACCCCTCCACTTT
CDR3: CASSPDRDSPLHF

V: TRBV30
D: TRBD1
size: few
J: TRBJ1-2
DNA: TGTGCCTGGAGTGTACCAGGGGGGAAAGGGTATGGCTACACCTTC
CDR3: CAWSVPGGKGYGYTF

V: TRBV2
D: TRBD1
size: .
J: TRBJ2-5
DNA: TGTGCCAGCGCCCGGGGACAGGGTCGGAGCCAAGAGACCCAGTACTTC
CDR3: CASARGQGRSQETQYF

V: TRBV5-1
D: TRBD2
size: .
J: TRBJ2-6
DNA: TGCGCCAGCAGCTGGGGACTAGCGGGGGCCTCTGGGGCCAACGTCCTGACTTTC
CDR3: CASSWGLAGASGANVLTF

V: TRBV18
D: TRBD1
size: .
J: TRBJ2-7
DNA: TGTGCCAGCTCACCACCGGGACAGGGGGCATTGGAGCAGTACTTC
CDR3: CASSPPGQGALEQYF

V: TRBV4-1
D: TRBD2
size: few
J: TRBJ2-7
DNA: TGCGCCAGCAGCCAAACTAGCGGAACCTACGAGCAGTACTTC
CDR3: CASSQTSGTYEQYF

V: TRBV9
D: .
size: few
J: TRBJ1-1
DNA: TGTGCCAGCAGCGTAGTCCCTACGAACACTGAAGCTTTCTTT
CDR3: CASSVVPTNTEAFF

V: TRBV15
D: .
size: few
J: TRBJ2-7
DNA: TGTGCCACCAGCGGTACCGGTCGCTACGAGCAGTACTTC
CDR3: CATSGTGRYEQYF

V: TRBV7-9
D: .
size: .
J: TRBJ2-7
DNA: TGTGCCAGCAGCTTAGTGGAGGGACCTTACGAGCAGTACTTC
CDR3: CASSLVEGPYEQYF

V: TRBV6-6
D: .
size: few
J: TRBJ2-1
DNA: TGTGCCAGCAAAGCGGCCGGGAATGAGCAGTTCTTC
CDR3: CASKAAGNEQFF

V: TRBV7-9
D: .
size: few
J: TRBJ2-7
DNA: TGTGCCAGCAGCTTAAGACTAGGGAACTACGAGCAGTACTTC
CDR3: CASSLRLGNYEQYF

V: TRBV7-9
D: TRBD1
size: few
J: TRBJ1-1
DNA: TGTGCCAGCAGCACCCACAGGGGGTCGAACACTGAAGCTTTCTTT
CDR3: CASSTHRGSNTEAFF

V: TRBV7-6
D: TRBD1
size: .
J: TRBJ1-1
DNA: TGTGCCAGCAGCCAAACCAGACAGGGGACTGAAGCTTTCTTT
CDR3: CASSQTRQGTEAFF